The next 2 T cell receptor beta chains were all read from a single sample in a study of PD-L1 blockade in urothelial cancer. Data came from immunoSEQ multiplex PCR; TCRdb stores just in-frame clones and leaves some out. Here the sample spans some 20,000 clones, around 89% being singletons. Stated time point: pretreatment peripheral blood. This specimen consisted of PBMCs, obtained around atezolizumab (anti-PD-L1) treatment. All receptors come from a man aged 70 or older with urothelial cancer.

Only one count was recorded for this clone. The V call is TRBV7-9, the J call TRBJ2-5; tentative D call: TRBD2 (5 bases). The CDR3 runs 14 residues. V lost 4 bases and J 2 bases, leaving 11 bases between the germline ends. CDR1 SEHNR and CDR2 FQNEAQ come from the germline V gene (reference sequence). CDR3 region: CASSSGLFQETQYF. The CDR3 coding sequence is TGTGCCAGCAGCTCAGGACTCTTTCAAGAGACCCAGTACTTC.

This chain uses TRBV6-1 with TRBJ2-1; TRBD1 matches at 10 bases. CDR1 MNHNS and CDR2 SASEGT come from the germline V gene. V lost 1 base to trimming and J lost 9 bases; unmatched junction nucleotides: 6. The length of the CDR3 is 15 residues. The CDR3: CASSEGTGGVGEQFF. In DNA form, the CDR3 reads TGTGCCAGCAGTGAAGGGACAGGGGGGGTTGGTGAGCAGTTCTTC.